Following are 17 T cell receptor beta chains from one sample sequenced in a study of Ad26.COV2.S vaccination and SARS-CoV-2 variants. Sequenced by immunoSEQ multiplex PCR; TCRdb stores in-frame clones only, minus some. This sample yields 150,000 to 200,000 clones, of which approximately 90% are seen a single time; around 6.3% belongs to the top ten. The source material was peripheral blood, sampled after recovery from COVID-19. These TCRs come from a human donor who had recovered from COVID-19.

V is TRBV30 and J is TRBJ2-6; D uncertain. This CDR3 comprises 17 residues. CDR1 and CDR2 (germline): GTSNPN, SVGIG (reference sequence). With 2 bases removed from V and 3 bases from J, the gap between germline ends came to 17 bases. Written as DNA, the CDR3 is TGTGCCTGGAGTAAGGGTCTTATATTTGGTGGGGCCAACGTCCTGACTTTC. Amino acid sequence: CAWSKGLIFGGANVLTF.

The chain couples TRBV11-3 to TRBJ2-1; D tentatively fits TRBD1 or TRBD2 (5 bases each). The ends were cut back, 1 base at V and 0 bases at J, with 7 bases in the middle. The CDR3 is made up of 15 amino acids. The germline V gene encodes CDR1 SGHNT and CDR2 YENEEA. The CDR3 loop reads CASSLGGNSYNEQFF. In nucleotides, the CDR3 is TGTGCCAGCAGCTTAGGGGGGAACTCCTACAATGAGCAGTTCTTC.

CDR3 DNA sequence: TGTGCCTGGAGGGTACAGGAACTAGCGGGGAGAAATGAGCAGTTCTTC. It is translated as CAWRVQELAGRNEQFF. This chain connects TRBV30 to TRBJ2-1; 10 bases are a match to TRBD2. Germline V gives CDR1 GTSNPN, CDR2 SVGIG (reference sequence). This CDR3 comprises 16 residues. V gave up 3 bases and J gave up 7 bases; unmatched junction bases: 12. The full variable domain, rest sourced from reference TRBV30 and TRBJ2-1, is SQTIHQWPATLVQPVGSPLSLECTVEGTSNPNLYWYRQAAGRGLQLLFYSVGIGQISSEVPQNLSASRPQDRQFILSSKKLLLSDSGFYLCAWRVQELAGRNEQFFGPGTRLTVL.

The rearrangement links TRBV27 to TRBJ2-3; 7 nucleotides agree with TRBD1. Germline V CDR1 and CDR2: MNHEY, SMNVEV (reference sequence). This CDR3 region has 14 residues. V dropped 4 bases and J dropped 2; count of bases not matched to a gene: 3. The CDR3 here is CASSWQGVTDTQYF. As DNA, the CDR3 is TGTGCCAGCAGTTGGCAGGGGGTCACAGATACGCAGTATTTT.

Here the CDR3 reads CASSTRTATYEQYF. The CDR3 DNA is TGTGCCAGCAGCACCCGGACGGCGACCTACGAGCAGTACTTC. This sequence joins TRBV7-8 and TRBJ2-7; no reliable D call. This CDR3 is 14 amino acids long. The V and J ends lost 5 bases and 2 bases respectively, with 13 bases between them. Germline V CDR1 and CDR2: SGHVS, FQNEAQ.

J is TRBJ1-3 and V is TRBV5-1; D is unclear. CDR1 SGHRS and CDR2 YFSETQ come from the germline V gene. The CDR3 runs 13 residues. The germline V and J ends were trimmed by 5 bases and 0 bases, with 6 bases remaining between them. The CDR3 loop is CASSSNSGNTIYF. In DNA, the CDR3 is TGCGCCAGCAGTTCCAACTCTGGAAACACCATATATTTT.

The sample holds one count of this clone. The gene calls are TRBV18 and TRBJ2-4; D gene unclear. The CDR3 extends over 13 amino acids. CDR1 is KGHSH and CDR2 is LQKENI in the germline V gene. Between the trimmed V and J ends, which lost 3 bases and 0 bases, there was a span of 3 bases. The CDR3 DNA is TGTGCCAGCTCACCGTTAGCCAAAAACATTCAGTACTTC. It is translated as CASSPLAKNIQYF. Filled out from reference TRBV18 and TRBJ2-4, the complete variable domain reads NAGVMQNPRHLVRRRGQEARLRCSPMKGHSHVYWYRQLPEEGLKFMVYLQKENIIDESGMPKERFSAEFPKEGPSILRIQQVVRGDSAAYFCASSPLAKNIQYFGAGTRLSVL.

J is TRBJ1-2 and V is TRBV7-2; unclear D gene. The CDR3 is 14 residues long. Germline loops: CDR1 SGHTA, CDR2 FQGNSA. V lost 5 bases and J 2 bases, leaving 12 bases between the germline ends. CDR3 loop: CASSPNTGNYGYTF. CDR3 bases: TGTGCCAGCAGCCCAAACACGGGGAACTATGGCTACACCTTC.

This clone was seen a few times. The rearrangement links TRBV6-2 or TRBV6-3 to TRBJ2-5; the match to TRBD2 covers 7 bases. Germline V gene sequence: CDR1 MNHEY, CDR2 SVGEGT. Germline trimming cut 2 bases from V and 3 bases from J; bases unmatched to any gene: 3. The CDR3 contains 14 residues. The CDR3 DNA is TGTGCCAGCAGTTACGGCGGGAGAGAAGAGACCCAGTACTTC. This codes for CASSYGGREETQYF.

The rearrangement links TRBV27 to TRBJ2-1; D is undetermined. Germline values: CDR1 MNHEY, CDR2 SMNVEV (reference sequence). V was clipped by 3 bases and J by 7 bases, with 19 bases between them. The CDR3 loop spans 16 amino acids. For the CDR3, the DNA is TGTGCCAGCAGTTTTCTGGGTTTTGGTAGTTTAAATGAGCAGTTCTTC. It specifies CASSFLGFGSLNEQFF.

The sample holds a few counts of this clone. The chain has TRBV19 and TRBJ1-5; D possibly corresponds to TRBD1 (6 bases). V lost 5 bases to trimming and J lost 5 bases, with 10 bases between them. The CDR3 totals 13 residues. Germline V CDR1 and CDR2: LNHDA, SQIVND (reference sequence). The CDR3 DNA reads TGTGCCAGTAGTCAGGGGATGGATCAGCCCCAGCATTTT. Translating gives CASSQGMDQPQHF.

The rearrangement joins TRBV7-3 to TRBJ1-4, with D uncertain. V was cut by 5 bases and J by 5 bases, with 15 bases left in between. CDR1 and CDR2 (germline): SGHTA, FQGTGA. The CDR3 sequence is 15 residues long. The CDR3, as DNA: TGTGCCAGCAGCACCCCCCAGGCCTTAAATGAAAAACTGTTTTTT. Translation: CASSTPQALNEKLFF.

This rearrangement joins TRBV29-1 to TRBJ2-5; D tentatively reads TRBD1 or TRBD2 (5 bases each). Germline-derived CDR1 and CDR2 are SQVTM and ANQGSEA. The V end was cut by 3 bases, the J end by 5 bases, with 13 bases between. The CDR3 is 13 residues long. The CDR3 bases are TGCAGCGTTGACGGACTGCCAGGGGAGACCCAGTACTTC. Translation: CSVDGLPGETQYF.

The CDR3: CASSLGVGGYGYTF. The DNA for the CDR3 is TGCGCCAGCAGCTTGGGGGTCGGGGGCTATGGCTACACCTTC. The chain employs TRBV5-1 and TRBJ1-2; the D gene is possibly TRBD1 (5 bases). The CDR3 totals 14 residues. Looked up from germline, CDR1 is SGHRS and CDR2 is YFSETQ. Trimming took off 0 bases at V and 4 bases at J, with 10 bases between the two ends. The whole variable domain, remainder taken from reference TRBV5-1 and TRBJ1-2, is KAGVTQTPRYLIKTRGQQVTLSCSPISGHRSVSWYQQTPGQGLQFLFEYFSETQRNKGNFPGRFSGRQFSNSRSEMNVSTLELGDSALYLCASSLGVGGYGYTFGSGTRLTVV.

This clone came up once. The rearrangement links TRBV7-3 to TRBJ2-3; a weak D match, TRBD1 (5 bases). This CDR3 contains 14 residues. Looked up from germline, CDR1 is SGHTA and CDR2 is FQGTGA. The V end lost 1 base, the J end lost 3 bases, and 8 bases lay between the germline ends. The CDR3 nucleotides read TGTGCCAGCAGCTTAAGGGGCCGGACAGATACGCAGTATTTT. It encodes CASSLRGRTDTQYF.

The V gene is TRBV3-1 (or the pseudogene TRBV3-2), the J gene TRBJ2-7, with a possible D match to TRBD1 (6 bases). V was shortened by 1 base and J by 2 bases, with 9 bases between the two germline ends. There are 14 residues in the CDR3. Germline lookup yields CDR1 LGHDT and CDR2 YNNKEL (reference sequence). The CDR3 region has the DNA TGTGCCAGCAGCCAAGTGACAGGACCCTACGAGCAGTACTTC. Residues: CASSQVTGPYEQYF.

V gene TRBV5-1 combines with J gene TRBJ1-2, with TRBD1 identical over 9 bases. This CDR3 is 15 amino acids long. Per germline, CDR1 SGHRS and CDR2 YFSETQ. J gave up 4 bases and V 1 base, and 5 bases lay outside the gene matches. In DNA, the CDR3 is TGCGCCAGCAGCTTGTCGGACAGGGGCACCTATGGCTACACCTTC. It codes for CASSLSDRGTYGYTF.